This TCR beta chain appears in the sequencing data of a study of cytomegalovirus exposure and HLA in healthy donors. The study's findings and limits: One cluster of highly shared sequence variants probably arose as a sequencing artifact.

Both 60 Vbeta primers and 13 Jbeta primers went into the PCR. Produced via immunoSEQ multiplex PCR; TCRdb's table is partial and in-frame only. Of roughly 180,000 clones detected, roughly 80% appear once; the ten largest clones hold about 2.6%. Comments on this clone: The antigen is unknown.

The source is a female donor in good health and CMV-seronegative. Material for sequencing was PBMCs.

CDR3 loop: CASSLAGATATYEQYF. Here the CDR3 DNA reads TGTGCCAGCAGCTTAGCGGGCGCGACAGCCACCTACGAGCAGTACTTC. V gene TRBV7-2 combines with J gene TRBJ2-7, with D possibly matching TRBD1 (5 bases). Trimming shortened V by 0 bases and J by 2 bases, and 14 bases separated the two germline ends. Per germline, CDR1 SGHTA and CDR2 FQGNSA. The CDR3 consists of 16 residues.